This T cell receptor (beta chain) originates from a study of cytomegalovirus exposure and HLA in healthy donors. Use of 60 Vbeta and 13 Jbeta primers characterized the PCR. Produced via immunoSEQ multiplex PCR; TCRdb's table is partial and in-frame only. The sample gives under 130,000 clones, roughly 79% of which show up once; over 4% is in the top ten. The CDR3 has 18 amino acids. The V gene's germline CDR1 is MDHEN and CDR2 SYDVKM. V dropped 8 bases and J dropped 0; count of bases not matched to a gene: 10. The sample consisted of PBMCs. The TCR originated in a man aged 45-65 years in good health and CMV-seropositive. The V gene is TRBV28, the J gene TRBJ2-7, with 16 bases that match TRBD2. CDR3 DNA sequence: TGTGCCAGCCTAAGGGACGGGACTAGCGGGAGGGCCTCCTACGAGCAGTACTTC. Its protein is CASLRDGTSGRASYEQYF.